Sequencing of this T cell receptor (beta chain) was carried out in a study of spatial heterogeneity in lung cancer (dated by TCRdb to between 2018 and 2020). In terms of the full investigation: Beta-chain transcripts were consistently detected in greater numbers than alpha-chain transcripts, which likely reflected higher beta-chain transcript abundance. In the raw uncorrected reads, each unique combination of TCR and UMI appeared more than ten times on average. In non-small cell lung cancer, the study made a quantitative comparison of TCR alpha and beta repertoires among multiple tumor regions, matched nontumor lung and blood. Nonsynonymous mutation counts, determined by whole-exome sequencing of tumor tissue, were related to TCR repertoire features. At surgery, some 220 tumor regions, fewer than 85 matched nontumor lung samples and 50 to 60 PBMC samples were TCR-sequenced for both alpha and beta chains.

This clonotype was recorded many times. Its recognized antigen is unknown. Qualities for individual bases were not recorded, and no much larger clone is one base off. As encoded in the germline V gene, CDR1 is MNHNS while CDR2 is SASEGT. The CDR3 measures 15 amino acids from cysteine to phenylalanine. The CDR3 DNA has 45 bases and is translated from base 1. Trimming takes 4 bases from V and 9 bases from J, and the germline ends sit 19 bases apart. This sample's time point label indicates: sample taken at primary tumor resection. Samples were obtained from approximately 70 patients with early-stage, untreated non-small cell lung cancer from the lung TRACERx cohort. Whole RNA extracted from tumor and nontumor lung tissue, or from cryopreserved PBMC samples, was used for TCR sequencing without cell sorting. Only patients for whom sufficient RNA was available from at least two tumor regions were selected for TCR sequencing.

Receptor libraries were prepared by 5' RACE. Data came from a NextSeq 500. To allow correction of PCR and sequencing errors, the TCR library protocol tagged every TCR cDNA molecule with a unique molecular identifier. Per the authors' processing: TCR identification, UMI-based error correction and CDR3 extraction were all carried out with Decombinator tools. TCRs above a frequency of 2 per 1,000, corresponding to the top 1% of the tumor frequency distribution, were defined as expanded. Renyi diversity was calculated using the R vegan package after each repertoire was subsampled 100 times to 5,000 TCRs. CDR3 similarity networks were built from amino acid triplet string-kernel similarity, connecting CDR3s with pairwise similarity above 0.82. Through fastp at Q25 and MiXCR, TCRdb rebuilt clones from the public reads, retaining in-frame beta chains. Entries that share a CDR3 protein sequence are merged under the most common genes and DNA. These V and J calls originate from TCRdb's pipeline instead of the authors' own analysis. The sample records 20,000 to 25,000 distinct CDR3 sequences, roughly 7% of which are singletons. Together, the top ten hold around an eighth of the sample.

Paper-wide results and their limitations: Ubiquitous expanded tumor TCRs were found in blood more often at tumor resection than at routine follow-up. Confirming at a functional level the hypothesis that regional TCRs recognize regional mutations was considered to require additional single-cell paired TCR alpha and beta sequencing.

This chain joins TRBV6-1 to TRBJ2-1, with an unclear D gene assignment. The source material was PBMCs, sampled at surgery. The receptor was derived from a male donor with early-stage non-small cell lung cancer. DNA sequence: TGTGCCAGCAGTGGATTTACGTCTCTTGGTGGTGAGCAGTTCTTC. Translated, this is CASSGFTSLGGEQFF.